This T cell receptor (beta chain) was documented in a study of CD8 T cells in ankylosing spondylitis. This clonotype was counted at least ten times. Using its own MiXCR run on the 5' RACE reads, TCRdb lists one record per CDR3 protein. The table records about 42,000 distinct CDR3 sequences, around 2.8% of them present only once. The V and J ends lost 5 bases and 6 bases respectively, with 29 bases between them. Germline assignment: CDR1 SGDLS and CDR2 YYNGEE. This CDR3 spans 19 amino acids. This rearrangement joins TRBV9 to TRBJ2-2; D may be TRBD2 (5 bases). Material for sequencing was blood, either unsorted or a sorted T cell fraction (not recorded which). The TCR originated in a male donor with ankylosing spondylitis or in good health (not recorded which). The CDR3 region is CASRGLYRETPSKAGELFF. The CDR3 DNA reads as TGTGCCAGCAGGGGCCTATACCGGGAAACCCCTTCAAAGGCCGGGGAGCTGTTTTTT.